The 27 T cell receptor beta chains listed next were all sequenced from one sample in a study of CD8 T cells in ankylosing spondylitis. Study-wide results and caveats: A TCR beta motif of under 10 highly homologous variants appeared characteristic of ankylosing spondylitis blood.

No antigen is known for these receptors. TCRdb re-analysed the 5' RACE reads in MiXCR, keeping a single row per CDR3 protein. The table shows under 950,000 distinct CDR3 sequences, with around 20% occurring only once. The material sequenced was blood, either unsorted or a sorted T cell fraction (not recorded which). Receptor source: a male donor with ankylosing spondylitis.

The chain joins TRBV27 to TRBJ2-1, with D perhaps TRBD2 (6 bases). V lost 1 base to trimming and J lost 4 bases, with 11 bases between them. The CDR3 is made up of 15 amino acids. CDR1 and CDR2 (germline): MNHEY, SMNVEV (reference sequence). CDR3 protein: CASSLFGSRYNEQFF. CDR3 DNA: TGTGCCAGCAGTTTATTCGGGAGCAGGTACAATGAGCAGTTCTTC.

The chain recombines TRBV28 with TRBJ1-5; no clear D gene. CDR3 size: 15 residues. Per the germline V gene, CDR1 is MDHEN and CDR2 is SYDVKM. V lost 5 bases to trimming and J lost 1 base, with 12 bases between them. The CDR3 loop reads CASSRAEESNQPQHF. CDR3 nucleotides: TGTGCCAGCAGTCGGGCGGAGGAGAGCAATCAGCCCCAGCATTTT.

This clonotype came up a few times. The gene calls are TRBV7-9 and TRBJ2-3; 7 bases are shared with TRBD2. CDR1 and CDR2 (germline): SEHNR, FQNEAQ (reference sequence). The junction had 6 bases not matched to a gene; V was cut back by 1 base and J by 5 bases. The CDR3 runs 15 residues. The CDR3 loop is CASSLEGLGRDTQYF. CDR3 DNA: TGTGCCAGCAGCTTAGAAGGACTAGGTAGAGATACGCAGTATTTT.

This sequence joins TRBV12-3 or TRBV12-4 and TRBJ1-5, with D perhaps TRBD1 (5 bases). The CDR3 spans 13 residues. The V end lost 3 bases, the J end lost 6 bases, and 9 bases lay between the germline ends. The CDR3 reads CASSFGTIQPQHF. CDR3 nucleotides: TGTGCCAGCAGTTTCGGGACGATTCAGCCCCAGCATTTT.

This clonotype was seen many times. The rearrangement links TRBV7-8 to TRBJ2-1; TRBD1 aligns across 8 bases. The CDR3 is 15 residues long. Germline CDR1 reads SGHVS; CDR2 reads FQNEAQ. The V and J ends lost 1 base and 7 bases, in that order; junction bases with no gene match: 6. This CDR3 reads CASSLEVTGANEQFF. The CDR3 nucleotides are TGTGCCAGCAGCTTAGAGGTGACAGGGGCTAATGAGCAGTTCTTC.

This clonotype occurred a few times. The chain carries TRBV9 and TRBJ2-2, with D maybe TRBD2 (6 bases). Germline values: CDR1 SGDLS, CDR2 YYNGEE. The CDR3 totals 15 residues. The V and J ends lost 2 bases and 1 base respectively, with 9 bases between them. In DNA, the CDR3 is TGTGCCAGCAGCGTTATGGGGGGGAACACCGGGGAGCTGTTTTTT. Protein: CASSVMGGNTGELFF.

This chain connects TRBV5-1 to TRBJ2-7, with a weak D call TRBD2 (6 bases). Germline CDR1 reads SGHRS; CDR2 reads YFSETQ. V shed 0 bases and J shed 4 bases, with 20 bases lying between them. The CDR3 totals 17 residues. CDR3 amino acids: CASSLGGQRLSGYEQYF. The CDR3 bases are TGCGCCAGCAGCTTGGGGGGTCAGCGGCTAAGCGGGTACGAGCAGTACTTC.

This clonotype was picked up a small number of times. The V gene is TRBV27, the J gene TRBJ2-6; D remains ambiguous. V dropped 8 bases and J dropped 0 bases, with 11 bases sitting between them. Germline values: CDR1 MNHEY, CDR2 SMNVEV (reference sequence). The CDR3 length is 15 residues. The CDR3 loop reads CASRVQSSGANVLTF. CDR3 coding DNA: TGTGCCAGCCGGGTGCAAAGCTCTGGGGCCAACGTCCTGACTTTC.

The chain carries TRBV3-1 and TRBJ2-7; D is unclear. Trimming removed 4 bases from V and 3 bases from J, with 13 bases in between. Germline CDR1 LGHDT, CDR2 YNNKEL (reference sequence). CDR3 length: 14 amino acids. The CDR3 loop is CASSPVSRHYEQYF. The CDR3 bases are TGTGCCAGCAGCCCTGTATCCAGACACTACGAGCAGTACTTC.

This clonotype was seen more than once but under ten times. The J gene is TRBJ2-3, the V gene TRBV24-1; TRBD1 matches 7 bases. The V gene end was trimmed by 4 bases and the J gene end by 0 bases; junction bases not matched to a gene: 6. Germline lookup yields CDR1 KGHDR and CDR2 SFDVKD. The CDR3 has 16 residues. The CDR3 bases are TGTGCCACCAGTGAGCAGAACAGGGGTAGCACAGATACGCAGTATTTT. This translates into CATSEQNRGSTDTQYF.

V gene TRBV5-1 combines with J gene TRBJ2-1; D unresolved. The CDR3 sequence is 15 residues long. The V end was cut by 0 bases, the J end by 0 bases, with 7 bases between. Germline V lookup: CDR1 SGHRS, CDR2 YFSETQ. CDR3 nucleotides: TGCGCCAGCAGCTTGGTCATGGGCTCCTACAATGAGCAGTTCTTC. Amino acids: CASSLVMGSYNEQFF.

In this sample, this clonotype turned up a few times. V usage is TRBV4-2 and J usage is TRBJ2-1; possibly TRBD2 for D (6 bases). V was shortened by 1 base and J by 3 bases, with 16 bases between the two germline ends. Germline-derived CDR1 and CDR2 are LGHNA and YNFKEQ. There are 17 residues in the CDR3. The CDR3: CASSQGFRELIYNEQFF. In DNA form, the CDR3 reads TGTGCCAGCAGCCAAGGCTTCCGGGAGTTGATCTACAATGAGCAGTTCTTC.

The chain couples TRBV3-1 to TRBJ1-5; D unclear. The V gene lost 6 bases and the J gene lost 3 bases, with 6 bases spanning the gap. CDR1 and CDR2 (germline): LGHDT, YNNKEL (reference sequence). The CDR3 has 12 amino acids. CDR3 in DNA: TGTGCCAGCAGTCAGCACAATCAGCCCCAGCATTTT. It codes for CASSQHNQPQHF. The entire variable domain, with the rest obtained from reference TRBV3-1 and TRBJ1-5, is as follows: DTAVSQTPKYLVTQMGNDKSIKCEQNLGHDTMYWYKQDSKKFLKIMFSYNNKELIINETVPNRFSPKSPDKAHLNLHINSLELGDSAVYFCASSQHNQPQHFGDGTRLSIL.

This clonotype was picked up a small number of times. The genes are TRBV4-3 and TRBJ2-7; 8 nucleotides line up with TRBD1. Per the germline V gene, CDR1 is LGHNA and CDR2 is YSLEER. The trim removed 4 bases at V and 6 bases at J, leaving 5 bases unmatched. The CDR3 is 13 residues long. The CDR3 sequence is CASSPDREREQYF. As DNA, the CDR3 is TGCGCCAGCAGCCCGGACAGGGAACGCGAGCAGTACTTC.

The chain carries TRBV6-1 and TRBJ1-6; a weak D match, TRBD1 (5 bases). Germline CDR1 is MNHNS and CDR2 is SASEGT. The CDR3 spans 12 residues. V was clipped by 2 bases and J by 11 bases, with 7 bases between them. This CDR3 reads CASSEWGTPLHF. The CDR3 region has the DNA TGTGCCAGCAGTGAATGGGGGACACCCCTCCACTTT.

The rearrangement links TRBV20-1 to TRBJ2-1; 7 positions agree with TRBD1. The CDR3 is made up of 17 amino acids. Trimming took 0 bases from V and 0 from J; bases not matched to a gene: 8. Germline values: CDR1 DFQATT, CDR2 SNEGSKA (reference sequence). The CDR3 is CSARDVDRAASYNEQFF. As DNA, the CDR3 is TGCAGTGCTAGAGATGTTGACAGGGCGGCCTCCTACAATGAGCAGTTCTTC.

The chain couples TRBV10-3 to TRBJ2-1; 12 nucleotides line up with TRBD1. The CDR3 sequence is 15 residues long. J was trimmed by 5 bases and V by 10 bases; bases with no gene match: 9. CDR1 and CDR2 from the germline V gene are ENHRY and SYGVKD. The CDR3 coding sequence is TGTGCCAACGGGACAGGGGGCATCATAAACAATGAGCAGTTCTTC. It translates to CANGTGGIINNEQFF.

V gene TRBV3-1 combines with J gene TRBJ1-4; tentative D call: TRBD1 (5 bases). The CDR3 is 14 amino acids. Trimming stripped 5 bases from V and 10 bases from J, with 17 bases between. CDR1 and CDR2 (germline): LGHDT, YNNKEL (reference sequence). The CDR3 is CASSFQGNAGKLFF. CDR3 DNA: TGTGCCAGCAGCTTCCAGGGTAATGCTGGAAAACTGTTTTTT. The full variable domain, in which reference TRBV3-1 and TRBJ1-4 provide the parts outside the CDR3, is DTAVSQTPKYLVTQMGNDKSIKCEQNLGHDTMYWYKQDSKKFLKIMFSYNNKELIINETVPNRFSPKSPDKAHLNLHINSLELGDSAVYFCASSFQGNAGKLFFGSGTQLSVL.

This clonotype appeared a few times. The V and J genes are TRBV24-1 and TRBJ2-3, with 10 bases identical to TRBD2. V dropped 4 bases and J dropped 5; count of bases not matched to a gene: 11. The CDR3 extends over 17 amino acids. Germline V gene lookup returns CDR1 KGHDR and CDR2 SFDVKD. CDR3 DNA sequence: TGTGCCACCAGTGAGGGAATACTAGCGGGAATCGGAGATACGCAGTATTTT. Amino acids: CATSEGILAGIGDTQYF.

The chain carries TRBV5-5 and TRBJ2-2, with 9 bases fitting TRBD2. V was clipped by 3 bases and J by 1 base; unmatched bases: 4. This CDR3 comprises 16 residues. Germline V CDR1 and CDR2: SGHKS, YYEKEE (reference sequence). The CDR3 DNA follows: TGTGCCAGCAGCTCAATTAGCGGGGGGAACACCGGGGAGCTGTTTTTT. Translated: CASSSISGGNTGELFF. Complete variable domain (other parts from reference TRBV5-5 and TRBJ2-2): DAGVTQSPTHLIKTRGQQVTLRCSPISGHKSVSWYQQVLGQGPQFIFQYYEKEERGRGNFPDRFSARQFPNYSSELNVNALLLGDSALYLCASSSISGGNTGELFFGEGSRLTVL.

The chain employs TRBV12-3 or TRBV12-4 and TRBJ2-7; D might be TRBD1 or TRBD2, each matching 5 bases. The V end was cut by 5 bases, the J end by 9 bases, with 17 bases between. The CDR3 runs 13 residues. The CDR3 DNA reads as TGTGCCAGCAGTCGGGACCCCATCCGGGGGCAGTACTTC. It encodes CASSRDPIRGQYF.

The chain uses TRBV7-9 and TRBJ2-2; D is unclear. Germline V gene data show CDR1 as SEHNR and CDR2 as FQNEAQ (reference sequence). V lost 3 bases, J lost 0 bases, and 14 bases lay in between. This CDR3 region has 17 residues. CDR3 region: CASSFPITVPNTGELFF. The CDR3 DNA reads TGTGCCAGCAGCTTTCCGATAACAGTTCCGAACACCGGGGAGCTGTTTTTT.

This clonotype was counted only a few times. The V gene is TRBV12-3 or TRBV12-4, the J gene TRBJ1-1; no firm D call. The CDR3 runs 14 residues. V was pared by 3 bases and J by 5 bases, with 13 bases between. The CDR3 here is CASSLWPGSTEAFF. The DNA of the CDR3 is TGTGCCAGCAGTTTGTGGCCGGGATCAACTGAAGCTTTCTTT.

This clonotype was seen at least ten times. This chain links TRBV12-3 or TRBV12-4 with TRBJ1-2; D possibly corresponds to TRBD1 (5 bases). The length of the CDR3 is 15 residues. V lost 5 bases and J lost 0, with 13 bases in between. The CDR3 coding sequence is TGTGCCAGCAGTACCCAGGGTGTGCCTAACTATGGCTACACCTTC. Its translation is CASSTQGVPNYGYTF.

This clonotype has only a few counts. For the CDR3, the DNA is TGTGCCAGCAGCGCCCATCGGACGGGGGACCCTGGAAACACCATATATTTT. Its translation: CASSAHRTGDPGNTIYF. The chain recombines TRBV9 with TRBJ1-3; possibly TRBD1 for D (5 bases). Trimming took off 3 bases at V and 2 bases at J, with 18 bases between the two ends. The germline V gene encodes CDR1 SGDLS and CDR2 YYNGEE. This CDR3 region has 17 residues.

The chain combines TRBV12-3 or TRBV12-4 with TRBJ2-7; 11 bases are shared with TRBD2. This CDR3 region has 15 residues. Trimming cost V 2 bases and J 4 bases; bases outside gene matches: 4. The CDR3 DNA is TGTGCCAGCAGTTTATCAACTAGCGGGAGATACGAGCAGTACTTC. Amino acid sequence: CASSLSTSGRYEQYF.

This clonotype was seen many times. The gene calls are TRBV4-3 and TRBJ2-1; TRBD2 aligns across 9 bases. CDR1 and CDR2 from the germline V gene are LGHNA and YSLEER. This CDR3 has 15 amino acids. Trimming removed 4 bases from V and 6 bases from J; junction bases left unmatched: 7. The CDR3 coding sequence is TGCGCCAGCAGCCGAACGGGACTAGCCATCAATGAGCAGTTCTTC. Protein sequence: CASSRTGLAINEQFF.